Below are 19 T cell receptor beta chains sequenced from a single sample in a study of cytomegalovirus exposure and HLA in healthy donors. PCR employed 60 Vbeta and 13 Jbeta primers. Sequencing used immunoSEQ multiplex PCR; TCRdb keeps in-frame clones, though not all of them. The table has 220,000 or so clones, around 85% seen once; the top ten hold about 1.5%. The specimen sequenced was PBMCs. The receptors derive from a man aged 50 to 60 in good health and CMV-seronegative.

This chain uses TRBV5-1 with TRBJ1-1; 8 bases are shared with TRBD1. CDR1 is SGHRS, CDR2 YFSETQ, per germline. This CDR3 spans 15 amino acids. V trimming: 0 bases; J trimming: 0 bases; junction bases outside the gene matches: 1. The CDR3: CASSLGTGLNTEAFF. The CDR3, as DNA: TGCGCCAGCAGCTTGGGGACAGGGTTGAACACTGAAGCTTTCTTT.

The rearrangement joins TRBV6-5 to TRBJ1-2; D is uncertain. CDR3 length equals 12 residues. Trimming left V 6 bases short and J 7 bases short, with 12 bases between. Germline V gives CDR1 MNHEY, CDR2 SVGAGI. The CDR3 DNA is TGTGCCAGCAGGCCCCTAGAGAGTGGCTACACCTTC. Translating gives CASRPLESGYTF.

This chain connects TRBV6-1 to TRBJ1-1; 10 nucleotides align to TRBD1. Germline V CDR1 and CDR2: MNHNS, SASEGT. The V and J ends lost 5 bases and 4 bases, in that order; junction bases with no gene match: 4. This CDR3 has 14 residues. For the CDR3, the DNA is TGTGCCAGCAGTAGGACAGGGGGAAGCACTGAAGCTTTCTTT. It codes for CASSRTGGSTEAFF.

The chain uses TRBV5-1 and TRBJ1-4; D not resolved. From germline, CDR1 is SGHRS and CDR2 YFSETQ. The CDR3 runs to 16 residues. With 0 bases removed from V and 2 bases from J, the gap between germline ends came to 11 bases. The CDR3 nucleotides read TGCGCCAGCAGCTTGGGTCCGGGGAATACTAATGAAAAACTGTTTTTT. Translation: CASSLGPGNTNEKLFF.

The rearrangement uses TRBV5-1 and TRBJ2-7; D is possibly TRBD2 (5 bases). This CDR3 is built from 16 residues. V lost 7 bases and J lost 3, with 23 bases in between. The germline gives CDR1 SGHRS, CDR2 YFSETQ. In nucleotides, the CDR3 is TGCGCCAGCCGCCCCAAAGCGGACTCCTCCCACTACGAGCAGTACTTC. Translated: CASRPKADSSHYEQYF.

This sequence joins TRBV6-5 and TRBJ1-3, with TRBD1 matching 7 bases. Germline CDR1 MNHEY, CDR2 SVGAGI. V shed 3 bases, J shed 0 bases, and the junction held 5 bases outside the gene matches. CDR3 size: 16 residues. The DNA for the CDR3 is TGTGCCAGCAGTTATATCCGGGACAGCTCTGGAAACACCATATATTTT. As protein: CASSYIRDSSGNTIYF.

Regarding this clone: In the same sample, other DNA sequences code for this CDR3. The chain links TRBV27 to TRBJ2-7; 12 nucleotides align to TRBD1. Germline CDR1 is MNHEY and CDR2 is SMNVEV (reference sequence). The ends lost 0 bases at V and 4 bases at J; junction bases unmatched: 1. This CDR3 contains 15 residues. The CDR3 here is CASSLSGQGAYEQYF. DNA for the CDR3: TGTGCCAGCAGTTTATCGGGACAGGGGGCTTACGAGCAGTACTTC.

The chain links TRBV5-1 to TRBJ2-1, with 7 bases lining up with TRBD2. The germline gives CDR1 SGHRS, CDR2 YFSETQ. The CDR3 is 15 residues long. The V segment lost 0 bases and the J segment 8 bases; nucleotides outside the gene matches: 8. CDR3 DNA sequence: TGCGCCAGCAGCTTGGTCGCGGGAGCTATCGATGAGCAGTTCTTC. Protein: CASSLVAGAIDEQFF.

J is TRBJ2-1 and V is TRBV30; TRBD2 matches 10 bases. The CDR3 consists of 15 residues. Germline V gene data show CDR1 as GTSNPN and CDR2 as SVGIG (reference sequence). J lost 9 bases, V lost 2 bases, and 10 bases had no gene match. CDR3 loop: CAWSSLASGSIEQFF. In DNA form, the CDR3 reads TGTGCCTGGAGTTCCCTAGCTAGCGGGAGTATTGAGCAGTTCTTC. Filled out from reference TRBV30 and TRBJ2-1, the complete variable domain reads SQTIHQWPATLVQPVGSPLSLECTVEGTSNPNLYWYRQAAGRGLQLLFYSVGIGQISSEVPQNLSASRPQDRQFILSSKKLLLSDSGFYLCAWSSLASGSIEQFFGPGTRLTVL.

The gene calls are TRBV6-1 and TRBJ2-4; no clear D. Trimming took off 4 bases at V and 0 bases at J, with 10 bases between the two ends. From germline, CDR1 is MNHNS and CDR2 SASEGT. The CDR3 length is 15 residues. The CDR3 bases are TGTGCCAGCAGTGTAAAACATCTAGCCAAAAACATTCAGTACTTC. It yields the protein CASSVKHLAKNIQYF.

V and J are TRBV18 and TRBJ2-7; D gene uncertain. Trimming stripped 1 base from V and 0 bases from J, with 10 bases between. This CDR3 contains 15 residues. Germline CDR1 KGHSH, CDR2 LQKENI. The chain's CDR3 is CASSPRGQSSYEQYF. CDR3 bases: TGTGCCAGCTCACCACGCGGTCAGAGCTCCTACGAGCAGTACTTC.

CDR3 amino acids: CASSSDRAGAEAFF. Written as DNA, the CDR3 is TGTGCCAGCAGCTCAGACAGGGCAGGGGCTGAAGCTTTCTTT. V gene TRBV11-1 combines with J gene TRBJ1-1, with 7 nucleotides matching TRBD1. This CDR3 is 14 amino acids long. Germline V CDR1 and CDR2: SGHAT, FQDESV (reference sequence). V gave up 4 bases and J gave up 6 bases; unmatched junction bases: 8.

This clone occurred a few times. The chain joins TRBV27 to TRBJ2-4; tentative D call: TRBD2 (6 bases). Trimming pared 1 base from V and 1 base from J, leaving 14 bases between. Germline V gene lookup returns CDR1 MNHEY and CDR2 SMNVEV (reference sequence). CDR3 length: 17 residues. The CDR3 DNA sequence: TGTGCCAGCAGTTTATACTCCGGGGGAGAGGCCAAAAACATTCAGTACTTC. Translated: CASSLYSGGEAKNIQYF.

The rearrangement links TRBV5-1 to TRBJ2-3; maybe TRBD1 (5 bases). Germline assignment: CDR1 SGHRS and CDR2 YFSETQ. The CDR3 sequence is 14 residues long. Between the trimmed V and J ends, which lost 5 bases and 4 bases, there was a span of 14 bases. CDR3 in amino acids: CASSLQGTPDTQYF. Here the CDR3 DNA reads TGCGCCAGCAGTCTTCAGGGTACGCCAGATACGCAGTATTTT.

The chain recombines TRBV29-1 with TRBJ2-5; 10 bases map to TRBD1. The closer fit of TRBJ2-7 to the DNA end suggests the J call may be wrong. The CDR3 extends over 13 amino acids. Per the germline V gene, CDR1 is SQVTM and CDR2 is ANQGSEA. The CDR3 spells CSVGDRGRSEQYF. The CDR3 DNA follows: TGCAGCGTTGGGGACAGGGGAAGGAGCGAGCAGTACTTC.

V usage is TRBV9 and J usage is TRBJ2-5; 12 positions match TRBD1. The length of the CDR3 is 18 residues. Germline loops: CDR1 SGDLS, CDR2 YYNGEE. Unmatched junction bases numbered 14, after V lost 4 bases and J lost 4 bases. CDR3 loop: CASSSGNLGTGGSETQYF. Written as DNA, the CDR3 is TGTGCCAGCAGCTCGGGAAACCTCGGGACAGGGGGCTCAGAGACCCAGTACTTC.

The DNA of the CDR3 is TGTGCCAGCATCGGGACGGGAGAGGAGACCCAGTACTTC. This encodes CASIGTGEETQYF. J is TRBJ2-5 and V is TRBV28; D possibly corresponds to TRBD2 (6 bases). Germline-derived CDR1 and CDR2 are MDHEN and SYDVKM. The CDR3 has 13 amino acids. Trimming took 7 bases from V and 5 from J, leaving 14 bases between them. Full variable domain (missing parts from reference TRBV28 and TRBJ2-5): DVKVTQSSRYLVKRTGEKVFLECVQDMDHENMFWYRQDPGLGLRLIYFSYDVKMKEKGDIPEGYSVSREKKERFSLILESASTNQTSMYLCASIGTGEETQYFGPGTRLLVL.

Comments on this clone: A junction boundary mismatches the germline segment, possibly from a read error. The V gene is TRBV4-1, the J gene TRBJ2-6, with D perhaps matching TRBD1 (5 bases). CDR3 length equals 20 residues. Germline CDR1 is MGHRA and CDR2 is YSYEKL. The CDR3 loop reads CASSPHTLGSSSSGANGLTF. The CDR3 DNA reads as TGCGCCAGCAGCCCACATACTCTGGGCTCCTCCTCCTCTGGGGCCAACGGCCTGACTTTC.

The chain recombines TRBV2 with TRBJ1-2, with TRBD1 matching over 7 bases. The V gene's germline CDR1 is SNHLY and CDR2 FYNNEI. This CDR3 comprises 13 residues. Germline trimming cut 6 bases from V and 6 bases from J; bases unmatched to any gene: 7. The CDR3 sequence is CASRALGGDGYTF. CDR3 nucleotide sequence: TGTGCCAGCAGAGCGCTAGGGGGCGATGGCTACACCTTC.